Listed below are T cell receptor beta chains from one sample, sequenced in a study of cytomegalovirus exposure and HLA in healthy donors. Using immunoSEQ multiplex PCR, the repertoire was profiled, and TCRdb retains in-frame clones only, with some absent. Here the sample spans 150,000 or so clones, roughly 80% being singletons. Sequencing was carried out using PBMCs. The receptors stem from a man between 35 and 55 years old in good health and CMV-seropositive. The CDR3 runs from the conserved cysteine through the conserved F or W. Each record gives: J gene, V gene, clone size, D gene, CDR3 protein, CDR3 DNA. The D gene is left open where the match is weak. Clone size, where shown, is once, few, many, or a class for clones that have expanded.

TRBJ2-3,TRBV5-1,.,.,CASSPPGDSGTDTQYF,TGCGCCAGCAGCCCGCCCGGGGATTCTGGCACAGATACGCAGTATTTT
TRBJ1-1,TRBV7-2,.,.,CASSFQGLTEAFF,TGTGCCAGCAGCTTTCAGGGTCTCACTGAAGCTTTCTTT
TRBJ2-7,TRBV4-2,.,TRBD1,CASSQDSGQGNSYEQYF,TGTGCCAGCAGCCAAGACAGCGGACAGGGCAACTCCTACGAGCAGTACTTC
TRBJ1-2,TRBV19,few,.,CASSGGVNYGYTF,TGTGCCAGTAGCGGTGGAGTTAACTATGGCTACACCTTC
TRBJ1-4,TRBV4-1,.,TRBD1,CASSQGQGGEKLFF,TGCGCCAGCAGCCAAGGACAGGGTGGAGAAAAACTGTTTTTT
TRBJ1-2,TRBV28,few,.,CASSLSEGYTF,TGTGCCAGCAGTTTGAGTGAAGGCTACACCTTC
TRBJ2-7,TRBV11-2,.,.,CASGIAGSYEQYF,TGTGCCAGCGGCATCGCAGGTTCCTACGAGCAGTACTTC
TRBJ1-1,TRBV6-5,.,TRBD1,CATTGGRYTEAFF,TGTGCCACGACAGGGGGGAGATACACTGAAGCTTTCTTT
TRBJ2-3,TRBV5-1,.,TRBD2,CASSEGLAADTQYF,TGCGCCAGCAGCGAGGGACTAGCGGCAGATACGCAGTATTTT
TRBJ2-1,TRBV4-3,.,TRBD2,CASSQTSGNEQFF,TGCGCCAGCAGCCAGACTAGCGGCAATGAGCAGTTCTTC
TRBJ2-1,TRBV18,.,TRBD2,CASSRVRTLAGNEQFF,TGTGCCAGCTCACGGGTTCGGACCCTAGCGGGGAATGAGCAGTTCTTC
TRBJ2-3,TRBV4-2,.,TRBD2,CASSLFGAGGPDDTQYF,TGTGCCAGCAGCCTCTTCGGAGCGGGAGGGCCAGACGATACGCAGTATTTT
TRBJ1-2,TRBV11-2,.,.,CASSQGRSYGYTF,TGTGCCAGCAGCCAGGGCCGTTCCTATGGCTACACCTTC